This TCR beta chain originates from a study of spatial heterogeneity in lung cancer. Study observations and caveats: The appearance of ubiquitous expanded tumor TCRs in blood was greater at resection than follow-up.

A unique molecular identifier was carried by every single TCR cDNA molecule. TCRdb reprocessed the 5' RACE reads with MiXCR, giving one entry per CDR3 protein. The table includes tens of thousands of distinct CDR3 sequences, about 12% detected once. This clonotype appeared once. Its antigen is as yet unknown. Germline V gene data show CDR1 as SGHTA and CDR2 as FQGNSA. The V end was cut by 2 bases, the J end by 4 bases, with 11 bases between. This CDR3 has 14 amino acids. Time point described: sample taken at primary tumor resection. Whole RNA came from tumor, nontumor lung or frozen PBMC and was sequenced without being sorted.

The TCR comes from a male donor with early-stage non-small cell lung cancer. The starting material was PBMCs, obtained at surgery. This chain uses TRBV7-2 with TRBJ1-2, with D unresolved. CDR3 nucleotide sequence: TGTGCCAGCAGCTTAACCCATGGGTCCTATGGCTACACCTTC. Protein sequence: CASSLTHGSYGYTF.